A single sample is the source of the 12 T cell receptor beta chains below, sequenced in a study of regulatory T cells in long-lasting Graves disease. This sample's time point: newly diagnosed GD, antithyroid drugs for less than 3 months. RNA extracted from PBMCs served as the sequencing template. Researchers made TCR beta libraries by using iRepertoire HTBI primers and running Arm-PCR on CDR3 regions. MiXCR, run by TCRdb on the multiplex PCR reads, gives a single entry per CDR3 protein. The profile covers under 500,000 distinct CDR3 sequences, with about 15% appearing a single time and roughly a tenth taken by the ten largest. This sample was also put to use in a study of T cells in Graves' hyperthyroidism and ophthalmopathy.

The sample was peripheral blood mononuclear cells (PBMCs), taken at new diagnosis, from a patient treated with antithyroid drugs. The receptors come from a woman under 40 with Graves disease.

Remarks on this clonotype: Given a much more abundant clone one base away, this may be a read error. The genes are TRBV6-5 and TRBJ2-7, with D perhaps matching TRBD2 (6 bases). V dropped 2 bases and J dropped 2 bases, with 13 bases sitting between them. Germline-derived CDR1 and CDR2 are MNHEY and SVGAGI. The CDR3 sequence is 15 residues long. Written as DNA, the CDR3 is TGTGCCAGCAGTTACGCGGGGAGTAGGACCTACGAGCAGTACTTC. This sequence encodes CASSYAGSRTYEQYF.

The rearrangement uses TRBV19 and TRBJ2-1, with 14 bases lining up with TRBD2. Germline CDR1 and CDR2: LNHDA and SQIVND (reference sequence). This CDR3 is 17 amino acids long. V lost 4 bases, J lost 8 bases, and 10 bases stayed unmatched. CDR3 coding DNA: TGTGCCAGTAGTACCGGGACTAGCGGGAGCTTAAAGGATGAGCAGTTCTTC. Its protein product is CASSTGTSGSLKDEQFF.

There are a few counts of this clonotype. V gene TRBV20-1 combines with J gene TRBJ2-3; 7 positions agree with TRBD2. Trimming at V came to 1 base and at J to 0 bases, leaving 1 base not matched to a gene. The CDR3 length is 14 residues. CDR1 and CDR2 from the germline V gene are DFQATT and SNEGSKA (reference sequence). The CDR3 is CSARGGRSTDTQYF. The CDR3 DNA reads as TGCAGTGCTAGAGGCGGGAGAAGCACAGATACGCAGTATTTT.

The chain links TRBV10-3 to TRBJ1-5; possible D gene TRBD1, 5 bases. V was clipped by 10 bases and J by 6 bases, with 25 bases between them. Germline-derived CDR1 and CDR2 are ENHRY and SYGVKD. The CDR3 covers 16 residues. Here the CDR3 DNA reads TGTGCCAGCGGAGCGACCGATTCAGGGACGGTTCAGCCCCAGCATTTT. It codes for CASGATDSGTVQPQHF.

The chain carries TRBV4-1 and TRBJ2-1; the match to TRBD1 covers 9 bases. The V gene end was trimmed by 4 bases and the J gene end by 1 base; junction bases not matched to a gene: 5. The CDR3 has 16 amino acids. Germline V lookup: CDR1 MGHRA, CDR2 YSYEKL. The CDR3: CASSPAGTGSYNEQFF. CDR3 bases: TGCGCCAGCAGCCCAGCAGGGACAGGGTCCTACAATGAGCAGTTCTTC.

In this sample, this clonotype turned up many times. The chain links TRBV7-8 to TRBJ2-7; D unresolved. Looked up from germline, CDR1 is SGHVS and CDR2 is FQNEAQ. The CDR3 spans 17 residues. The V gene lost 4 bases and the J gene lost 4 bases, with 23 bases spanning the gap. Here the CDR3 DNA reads TGTGCCAGCAGCTCAAAAGCCGAGCTAGTGGGATTTTACGAGCAGTACTTC. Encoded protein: CASSSKAELVGFYEQYF.

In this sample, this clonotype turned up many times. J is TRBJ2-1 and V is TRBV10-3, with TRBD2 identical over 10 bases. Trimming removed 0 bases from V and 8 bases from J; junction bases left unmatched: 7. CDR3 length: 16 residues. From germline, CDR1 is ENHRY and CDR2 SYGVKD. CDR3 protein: CAISESRLAGEYEQFF. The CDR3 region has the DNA TGTGCCATCAGTGAGTCGAGGCTAGCGGGAGAGTATGAGCAGTTCTTC.

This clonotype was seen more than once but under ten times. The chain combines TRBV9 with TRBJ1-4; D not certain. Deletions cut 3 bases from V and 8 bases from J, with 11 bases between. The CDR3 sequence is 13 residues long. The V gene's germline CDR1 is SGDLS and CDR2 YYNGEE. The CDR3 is CASSGTNGEKLFF. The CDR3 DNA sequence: TGTGCCAGCAGCGGGACTAATGGGGAAAAACTGTTTTTT.

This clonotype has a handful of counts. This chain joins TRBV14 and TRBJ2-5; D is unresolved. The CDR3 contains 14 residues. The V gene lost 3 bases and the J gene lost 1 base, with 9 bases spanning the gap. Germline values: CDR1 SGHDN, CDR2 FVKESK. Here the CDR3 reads CASSQYFPQETQYF. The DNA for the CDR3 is TGTGCCAGCAGCCAGTATTTCCCCCAAGAGACCCAGTACTTC. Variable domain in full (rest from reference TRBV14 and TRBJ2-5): EAGVTQFPSHSVIEKGQTVTLRCDPISGHDNLYWYRRVMGKEIKFLLHFVKESKQDESGMPNNRFLAERTGGTYSTLKVQPAELEDSGVYFCASSQYFPQETQYFGPGTRLLVL.

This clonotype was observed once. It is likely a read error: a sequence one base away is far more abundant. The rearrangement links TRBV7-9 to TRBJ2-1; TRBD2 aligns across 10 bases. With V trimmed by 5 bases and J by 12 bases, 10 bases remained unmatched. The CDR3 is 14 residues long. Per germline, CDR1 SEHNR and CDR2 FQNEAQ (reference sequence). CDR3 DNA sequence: TGTGCCAGCAGCGCAGGACTAGCGGAGTCGAGGCAGTTCTTC. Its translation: CASSAGLAESRQFF.

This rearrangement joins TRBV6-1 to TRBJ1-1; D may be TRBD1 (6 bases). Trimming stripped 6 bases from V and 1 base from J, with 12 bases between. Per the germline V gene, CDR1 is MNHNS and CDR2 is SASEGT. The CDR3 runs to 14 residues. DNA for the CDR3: TGTGCCAGCAGAAATCACAGGGAGAACACTGAAGCTTTCTTT. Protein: CASRNHRENTEAFF.

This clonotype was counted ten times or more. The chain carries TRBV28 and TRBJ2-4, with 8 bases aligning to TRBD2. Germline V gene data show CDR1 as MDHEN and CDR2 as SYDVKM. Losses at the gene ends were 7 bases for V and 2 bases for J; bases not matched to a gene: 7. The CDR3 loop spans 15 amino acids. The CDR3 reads CASIKAGESKNIQYF. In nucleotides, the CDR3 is TGTGCCAGCATTAAAGCGGGAGAATCCAAAAACATTCAGTACTTC.